The rows below give T cell receptor beta chains drawn from one sample of a study of regulatory T cells in long-lasting Graves disease. TCRdb ran MiXCR on the multiplex PCR reads and lists one entry per CDR3 protein. In the table there are some 370,000 distinct CDR3 sequences, over 9.5% of which are singletons. The sample was also reused in another study, on T cells in Graves' hyperthyroidism and ophthalmopathy.

The input for sequencing was peripheral blood mononuclear cells (PBMCs), taken at new diagnosis, from a patient treated with antithyroid drugs. The origin of the receptors is a woman younger than 35 with Graves disease. Both conserved end residues are part of each CDR3. Each record gives: clone size, D gene, V gene, J gene, CDR3 protein, CDR3 DNA. The D gene is left open where the match is weak. Some rows have no size entry. The others give once, few or many, or a class for an expanded clone.

clone_size: many; d_call: .; v_call: TRBV24-1; j_call: TRBJ2-1; cdr3_aa: CATSDVAWDEQFF; cdr3_nt: TGTGCCACCAGTGATGTAGCTTGGGATGAGCAGTTCTTC
clone_size: many; d_call: TRBD2; v_call: TRBV13; j_call: TRBJ2-1; cdr3_aa: CASSSLAGVGNEQFF; cdr3_nt: TGTGCCAGCAGCTCTCTAGCGGGAGTAGGCAATGAGCAGTTCTTC
clone_size: many; d_call: .; v_call: TRBV7-2; j_call: TRBJ2-3; cdr3_aa: CASSPFLAGIYADTQYF; cdr3_nt: TGTGCCAGCAGCCCATTCTTGGCGGGAATCTACGCAGATACGCAGTATTTT
clone_size: .; d_call: .; v_call: TRBV20-1; j_call: TRBJ2-1; cdr3_aa: CSARRGADRVGNEQFF; cdr3_nt: TGCAGTGCTCGACGGGGGGCCGACAGGGTTGGGAATGAGCAGTTCTTC
clone_size: many; d_call: .; v_call: TRBV7-9; j_call: TRBJ1-6; cdr3_aa: CASGSAVTNSPLHF; cdr3_nt: TGTGCCAGCGGATCGGCGGTGACTAATTCACCCCTCCACTTT
clone_size: many; d_call: .; v_call: TRBV9; j_call: TRBJ2-5; cdr3_aa: CASSVGGGMETQYF; cdr3_nt: TGTGCCAGCAGCGTAGGAGGGGGGATGGAGACCCAGTACTTC
clone_size: many; d_call: .; v_call: TRBV6-1; j_call: TRBJ1-1; cdr3_aa: CASSEGPDTEAFF; cdr3_nt: TGTGCCAGCAGCGAGGGACCGGACACTGAAGCTTTCTTT
clone_size: few; d_call: TRBD2; v_call: TRBV5-1; j_call: TRBJ2-4; cdr3_aa: CASSLGLAGEIQYF; cdr3_nt: TGCGCCAGCAGCTTGGGACTAGCGGGGGAGATTCAGTACTTC
clone_size: many; d_call: .; v_call: TRBV11-2; j_call: TRBJ2-7; cdr3_aa: CASSPLGQGSYEQYF; cdr3_nt: TGTGCCAGCAGCCCACTCGGCCAGGGCAGTTACGAGCAGTACTTC
clone_size: .; d_call: .; v_call: TRBV3-1; j_call: TRBJ1-6; cdr3_aa: CASSPLGGRGNNSPLHF; cdr3_nt: TGTGCCAGCAGCCCCCTCGGGGGGCGGGGAAATAATTCACCCCTCCACTTT
clone_size: many; d_call: TRBD1; v_call: TRBV7-8; j_call: TRBJ2-3; cdr3_aa: CASSPRSMTGRTSTDTQYF; cdr3_nt: TGTGCCAGCAGCCCCCGTTCTATGACAGGGAGAACTTCCACAGATACGCAGTATTTT
clone_size: .; d_call: .; v_call: TRBV6-5; j_call: TRBJ1-3; cdr3_aa: CASSWSGGAGNTIYF; cdr3_nt: TGTGCCAGCAGTTGGTCGGGGGGTGCAGGAAACACCATATATTTT
clone_size: many; d_call: .; v_call: TRBV15; j_call: TRBJ2-7; cdr3_aa: CATSRGSDPSYEQYF; cdr3_nt: TGTGCCACCAGCAGAGGTAGCGACCCCTCCTACGAGCAGTACTTC
clone_size: many; d_call: .; v_call: TRBV29-1; j_call: TRBJ2-1; cdr3_aa: CSVEDPGPNRYNEQFF; cdr3_nt: TGCAGCGTTGAAGATCCGGGACCCAACCGTTACAATGAGCAGTTCTTC
clone_size: many; d_call: TRBD2; v_call: TRBV11-2; j_call: TRBJ2-7; cdr3_aa: CASSSISGNTYEQYF; cdr3_nt: TGTGCCAGCAGCTCTATTAGCGGGAACACCTACGAGCAGTACTTC
clone_size: .; d_call: TRBD2; v_call: TRBV4-3; j_call: TRBJ2-1; cdr3_aa: CASGHRTGGYNEQFF; cdr3_nt: TGCGCCAGCGGACATCGCACGGGAGGGTACAATGAGCAGTTCTTC
clone_size: many; d_call: TRBD2; v_call: TRBV6-1; j_call: TRBJ2-1; cdr3_aa: CASSGTSGSYNEQFF; cdr3_nt: TGTGCCAGCAGTGGGACTAGCGGCTCCTACAATGAGCAGTTCTTC
clone_size: .; d_call: .; v_call: TRBV3-1; j_call: TRBJ2-5; cdr3_aa: CASSQGGPGSGTQYF; cdr3_nt: TGTGCCAGCAGCCAAGGAGGCCCCGGTTCCGGGACCCAGTACTTC
clone_size: few; d_call: .; v_call: TRBV14; j_call: TRBJ1-5; cdr3_aa: CASSPLGGPQHF; cdr3_nt: TGTGCCAGCAGCCCCCTCGGGGGGCCCCAGCATTTT
clone_size: .; d_call: TRBD2; v_call: TRBV5-1; j_call: TRBJ2-5; cdr3_aa: CASKLAGDSQETQYF; cdr3_nt: TGCGCCAGCAAACTAGCGGGGGATTCCCAAGAGACCCAGTACTTC
clone_size: .; d_call: .; v_call: TRBV13; j_call: TRBJ1-4; cdr3_aa: CASSVGRGATNEKLFF; cdr3_nt: TGTGCCAGCAGCGTGGGGCGGGGTGCAACTAATGAAAAACTGTTTTTT
clone_size: many; d_call: .; v_call: TRBV19; j_call: TRBJ2-6; cdr3_aa: CASSYTGSPGANVLTF; cdr3_nt: TGTGCCAGTAGTTATACAGGGTCCCCTGGGGCCAACGTCCTGACTTTC
clone_size: many; d_call: .; v_call: TRBV28; j_call: TRBJ1-2; cdr3_aa: CASSLGVTNYGYTF; cdr3_nt: TGTGCCAGCAGTTTAGGAGTTACTAACTATGGCTACACCTTC
clone_size: many; d_call: .; v_call: TRBV7-2; j_call: TRBJ2-1; cdr3_aa: CASSLEGLAGGYEQFF; cdr3_nt: TGTGCCAGCAGCTTAGAGGGGCTAGCTGGGGGCTATGAGCAGTTCTTC
clone_size: few; d_call: .; v_call: TRBV4-3; j_call: TRBJ1-1; cdr3_aa: CASSQVAANTEAFF; cdr3_nt: TGCGCCAGCAGCCAAGTGGCGGCCAACACTGAAGCTTTCTTT
clone_size: many; d_call: TRBD1; v_call: TRBV28; j_call: TRBJ2-7; cdr3_aa: CASSFRDRVYEQYF; cdr3_nt: TGTGCCAGCAGTTTCCGGGACAGGGTGTACGAGCAGTACTTC
clone_size: many; d_call: .; v_call: TRBV4-1; j_call: TRBJ2-1; cdr3_aa: CASSQGGNEQFF; cdr3_nt: TGCGCCAGCAGCCAAGGGGGTAATGAACAGTTCTTC
clone_size: many; d_call: TRBD1; v_call: TRBV28; j_call: TRBJ2-2; cdr3_aa: CASTGRDRVGGELFF; cdr3_nt: TGTGCCAGCACCGGCCGGGACAGGGTAGGCGGGGAGCTGTTTTTT
clone_size: .; d_call: TRBD1; v_call: TRBV20-1; j_call: TRBJ2-3; cdr3_aa: CSARDAFGRTGGTDTQYF; cdr3_nt: TGCAGTGCTAGAGATGCTTTCGGGAGGACAGGGGGCACAGATACGCAGTATTTT
clone_size: .; d_call: TRBD1; v_call: TRBV7-9; j_call: TRBJ2-1; cdr3_aa: CASSNQPGQGASTGAGDQDNEQFF; cdr3_nt: TGTGCCAGCAGCAACCAGCCGGGACAGGGGGCATCTACGGGAGCGGGAGACCAGGACAATGAGCAGTTCTTC
clone_size: many; d_call: TRBD2; v_call: TRBV3-1; j_call: TRBJ2-1; cdr3_aa: CASRTGTSGYNEQFF; cdr3_nt: TGTGCCAGCAGGACAGGGACTAGCGGCTACAATGAGCAGTTCTTC
clone_size: few; d_call: .; v_call: TRBV24-1; j_call: TRBJ2-1; cdr3_aa: CATMGGPDYNEQFF; cdr3_nt: TGTGCCACCATGGGGGGGCCAGACTACAATGAGCAGTTCTTC
clone_size: many; d_call: .; v_call: TRBV28; j_call: TRBJ2-3; cdr3_aa: CASSLARGTQYF; cdr3_nt: TGTGCCAGCAGTTTAGCTCGCGGTACGCAGTATTTT
clone_size: many; d_call: TRBD1; v_call: TRBV10-3; j_call: TRBJ2-3; cdr3_aa: CAIRDWTGETQYF; cdr3_nt: TGTGCCATCAGGGATTGGACAGGGGAGACGCAGTATTTT
clone_size: .; d_call: .; v_call: TRBV30; j_call: TRBJ1-5; cdr3_aa: CAWSVQNNQPQHF; cdr3_nt: TGTGCCTGGAGTGTCCAGAATAATCAGCCCCAGCATTTT
clone_size: many; d_call: .; v_call: TRBV28; j_call: TRBJ1-2; cdr3_aa: CASSLRGDYGYTF; cdr3_nt: TGTGCCAGCAGTTTAAGGGGAGACTATGGCTACACCTTC
clone_size: many; d_call: .; v_call: TRBV30; j_call: TRBJ1-1; cdr3_aa: CAWSWRYTEAFF; cdr3_nt: TGTGCCTGGAGTTGGAGGTACACTGAAGCTTTCTTT
clone_size: .; d_call: .; v_call: TRBV6-2/TRBV6-3; j_call: TRBJ1-5; cdr3_aa: CASSYLGTRGQPQHF; cdr3_nt: TGTGCCAGCAGTTACCTCGGGACCCGAGGTCAGCCCCAGCATTTT
clone_size: many; d_call: .; v_call: TRBV20-1; j_call: TRBJ1-6; cdr3_aa: CSAEGSNNSPLHF; cdr3_nt: TGCAGTGCTGAGGGGAGCAATAATTCACCCCTCCACTTT
clone_size: many; d_call: TRBD2; v_call: TRBV29-1; j_call: TRBJ2-1; cdr3_aa: CSVLAVNFNEQFF; cdr3_nt: TGCAGCGTTCTAGCGGTAAACTTCAATGAGCAGTTCTTC
clone_size: many; d_call: .; v_call: TRBV11-2; j_call: TRBJ1-3; cdr3_aa: CASSLFTESGNTIYF; cdr3_nt: TGTGCCAGCAGCCTTTTTACAGAATCTGGAAACACCATATATTTT
clone_size: many; d_call: .; v_call: TRBV7-6; j_call: TRBJ1-6; cdr3_aa: CASSAGGQGVNSPLHF; cdr3_nt: TGTGCCAGCAGCGCCGGTGGGCAGGGAGTGAATTCACCCCTCCACTTT
clone_size: .; d_call: .; v_call: TRBV29-1; j_call: TRBJ2-3; cdr3_aa: CSVDGEAAASVEIDTQYF; cdr3_nt: TGCAGCGTTGACGGAGAGGCGGCGGCGTCTGTTGAGATAGATACGCAGTATTTT
clone_size: few; d_call: TRBD1; v_call: TRBV3-1; j_call: TRBJ1-2; cdr3_aa: CASSLRRGRGYGYTF; cdr3_nt: TGTGCCAGCAGCCTACGCAGGGGGCGTGGGTATGGCTACACCTTC
clone_size: many; d_call: .; v_call: TRBV2; j_call: TRBJ2-1; cdr3_aa: CASSGGSRLNEQFF; cdr3_nt: TGTGCCAGCAGTGGAGGCAGTAGGCTTAATGAGCAGTTCTTC
clone_size: few; d_call: .; v_call: TRBV4-3; j_call: TRBJ2-1; cdr3_aa: CASSQDQTRGEFF; cdr3_nt: TGCGCCAGCAGCCAAGATCAGACCCGGGGAGAGTTCTTC
clone_size: .; d_call: TRBD1; v_call: TRBV27; j_call: TRBJ2-2; cdr3_aa: CASSQNRDRKYTGELFF; cdr3_nt: TGTGCCAGCAGTCAAAATCGGGACAGAAAGTACACCGGGGAGCTGTTTTTT
clone_size: few; d_call: TRBD1; v_call: TRBV7-6; j_call: TRBJ2-1; cdr3_aa: CASSLGTGTYNGQFF; cdr3_nt: TGTGCCAGCAGCTTAGGGACAGGGACATACAATGGGCAGTTCTTC
clone_size: .; d_call: TRBD2; v_call: TRBV7-8; j_call: TRBJ2-3; cdr3_aa: CASSADAGRRGDTQYF; cdr3_nt: TGTGCCAGCAGCGCGGATGCCGGGAGGCGGGGAGATACGCAGTATTTT
clone_size: many; d_call: TRBD1; v_call: TRBV12-3/TRBV12-4; j_call: TRBJ2-1; cdr3_aa: CASSRSTGVVNEQFF; cdr3_nt: TGTGCCAGCAGTCGATCGACAGGGGTCGTCAATGAGCAGTTCTTC
clone_size: .; d_call: TRBD2; v_call: TRBV20-1; j_call: TRBJ2-3; cdr3_aa: CSARSGGSSDTQYF; cdr3_nt: TGCAGTGCTAGAAGCGGGGGTAGCTCAGATACGCAGTATTTT
clone_size: many; d_call: .; v_call: TRBV11-1; j_call: TRBJ1-1; cdr3_aa: CASSWDLRSLEAFF; cdr3_nt: TGTGCCAGCAGCTGGGACCTTCGTTCACTTGAAGCTTTCTTT
clone_size: many; d_call: .; v_call: TRBV20-1; j_call: TRBJ1-1; cdr3_aa: CSASRQSEAFF; cdr3_nt: TGCAGTGCTAGTCGTCAGTCTGAAGCTTTCTTT
clone_size: .; d_call: .; v_call: TRBV19; j_call: TRBJ1-3; cdr3_aa: CASSMGSSGNTIYF; cdr3_nt: TGTGCCAGTAGTATGGGAAGCTCTGGAAACACCATATATTTT
clone_size: many; d_call: .; v_call: TRBV12-3/TRBV12-4; j_call: TRBJ1-1; cdr3_aa: CASSGPRTEAFF; cdr3_nt: TGTGCCAGCAGCGGTCCGAGGACTGAAGCTTTCTTT
clone_size: few; d_call: .; v_call: TRBV5-1; j_call: TRBJ2-3; cdr3_aa: CASLAQSGQDTQYF; cdr3_nt: TGCGCCAGCCTTGCCCAGTCCGGCCAAGATACGCAGTATTTT